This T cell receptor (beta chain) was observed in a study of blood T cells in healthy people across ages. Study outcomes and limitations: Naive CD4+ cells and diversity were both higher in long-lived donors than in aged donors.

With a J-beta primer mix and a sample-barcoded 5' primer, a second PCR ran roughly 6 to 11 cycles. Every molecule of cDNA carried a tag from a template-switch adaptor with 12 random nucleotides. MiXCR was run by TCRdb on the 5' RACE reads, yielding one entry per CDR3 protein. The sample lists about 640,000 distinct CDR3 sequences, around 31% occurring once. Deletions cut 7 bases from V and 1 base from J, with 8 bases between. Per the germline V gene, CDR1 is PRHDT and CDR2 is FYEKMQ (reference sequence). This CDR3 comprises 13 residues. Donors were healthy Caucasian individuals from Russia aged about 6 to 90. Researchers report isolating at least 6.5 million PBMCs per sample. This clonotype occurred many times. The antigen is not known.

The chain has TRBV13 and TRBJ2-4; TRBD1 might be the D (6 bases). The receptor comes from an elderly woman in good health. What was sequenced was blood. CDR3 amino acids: CASTDRAKNIQYF. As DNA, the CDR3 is TGTGCCAGCACCGACAGGGCCAAAAACATTCAGTACTTC.